This TCR beta chain was sequenced during a study of blood T cell repertoires in COVID-19 (TCRdb year 2020). Broadly, across the study: The collaborator samples originated in the United States, Italy and Spain and spanned the acute and convalescent phases of COVID-19. The samples were drawn from two sources: the first 160 participants of the ongoing ImmuneRACE study, and some 1,300 subjects contributed by 6 global collaborators. A freely available public database, intended as a resource for researchers studying the immune response to SARS-CoV-2, is where the repertoires were released. Where available, HLA class I and class II types were obtained from metadata supplied by the sample provider rather than from assay-based typing. Deeply sampled blood TCRbeta repertoires from subjects exposed to, actively infected with, or recovered from COVID-19 were included in the dataset. The prospective study material was composed of cDNA or gDNA derived from T cells, B-cell-depleted T cells, or PBMCs. The sample metadata nearly always contained a de-identified subject ID, COVID-19 status, age in years and sex. General findings and caveats noted by the study authors: The quantity of clinical and demographic metadata differed by source and by participant and was supplied without curation.

Each collaborating institution followed its own protocols to collect whole blood in K2EDTA tubes. For TCRbeta analysis, collaborators shipped samples as frozen whole blood, isolated PBMCs, or DNA extracted from either of those sample types. TCRbeta CDR3 regions were amplified from genomic DNA by means of the immunoSEQ Assay, a bias-controlled multiplex PCR. The source study handled its data this way. Nucleated cell counts per sample were estimated from amplification of reference gene primers within the assay. To quantify the absolute abundance of each unique TCRbeta CDR3 rearrangement, sequence reads were collapsed and filtered. For each sample, productive Simpson clonality was calculated as the square root of Simpson's diversity index over productive rearrangements. TCRdb took over this immuneACCESS table, retaining in-frame rearrangements with V and J assigned. Such tables are incomplete; in checked studies, under half of the missing clones stem from an unresolved V gene, and the remainder is unexplained. The DNA was the basis for D and trimming; V, J and clone size are from that table. This sample holds some 85,000 clones; about four fifths were observed only once. The ten largest make up around 21% of the sample.

V has 4 bases trimmed and J has 3 bases trimmed; junction bases matching no gene number 8. The CDR3 sequence holds 15 residues, the cysteine and phenylalanine included. The kept DNA is CDR3 alone, 45 bases in frame from the first base. Reading the germline V gene gives CDR1 SNHLY and CDR2 FYNNEI. For this clone: Its antigen remains unidentified. There are no base qualities to consult, and no much larger clone falls within one base.

The sample was peripheral blood. The sequence is built from TRBV2 and TRBJ1-2, with 7 junctional bases fitting TRBD1. This clonotype was obtained from a woman of 80 years or more with active or convalescent COVID-19. The bases read TGTGCCAGCAGTGTTGAGGGGGCGAGAGACTATGGCTACACCTTC. It codes for CASSVEGARDYGYTF.